This entry lists 15 T cell receptor beta chains sequenced from one sample in a study of blood T cell repertoires in COVID-19. Method: immunoSEQ multiplex PCR; TCRdb's copy keeps in-frame clones and lacks some. The sample includes roughly 200,000 clones, roughly 82% seen only once; the top ten take about 5%. What was sequenced was PBMCs or T cells enriched from blood (not recorded which). Receptors originate from a woman aged 55 to 70 with acute COVID-19.

This rearrangement joins TRBV4-3 to TRBJ1-1, with D possibly matching TRBD1 (6 bases). Trimming took off 4 bases at V and 3 bases at J, with 15 bases between the two ends. The CDR3 sequence is 15 residues long. CDR1 is LGHNA, CDR2 YSLEER, per germline. For the CDR3, the DNA is TGCGCCAGCAGCCCCCAAACAGGGAGATACACTGAAGCTTTCTTT. Its protein is CASSPQTGRYTEAFF.

This chain connects TRBV4-2 to TRBJ1-1, with a weak D call TRBD1 (6 bases). Deletions cut 2 bases from V and 4 bases from J, with 8 bases between. Germline V lookup: CDR1 LGHNA, CDR2 YNFKEQ. This CDR3 region has 13 residues. In DNA, the CDR3 is TGTGCCAGCAGCCAAATAGGGGGCACTGAAGCTTTCTTT. Translated: CASSQIGGTEAFF.

This rearrangement joins TRBV5-1 to TRBJ2-1; possibly TRBD1 for D (5 bases). Trimming stripped 4 bases from V and 3 bases from J, with 11 bases between. This CDR3 has 14 residues. Germline loops: CDR1 SGHRS, CDR2 YFSETQ. CDR3 bases: TGCGCCAGCAGCCCGGACACCGTCTACAATGAGCAGTTCTTC. This codes for CASSPDTVYNEQFF.

This clone has only a few counts. The same CDR3 also results from other DNA sequences found in this sample. The rearrangement joins TRBV28 to TRBJ1-2; 12 bases agree with TRBD1. CDR3 length equals 14 residues. Germline V gene data show CDR1 as MDHEN and CDR2 as SYDVKM. Trimming cost V 3 bases and J 7 bases; bases outside gene matches: 3. The CDR3: CASSLGQGAGGYTF. CDR3 DNA sequence: TGTGCCAGCAGTTTGGGACAGGGGGCGGGTGGCTACACCTTC.

The gene calls are TRBV9 and TRBJ2-3, with 7 bases fitting TRBD2. Germline assignment: CDR1 SGDLS and CDR2 YYNGEE. Unmatched junction bases numbered 5, after V lost 0 bases and J lost 4 bases. The CDR3 length is 15 residues. The CDR3 nucleotides read TGTGCCAGCAGCGTAGTGGGTAGCGGGTCAGATACGCAGTATTTT. Residues: CASSVVGSGSDTQYF.

V gene TRBV30 combines with J gene TRBJ1-1; D remains unclear. Trimming removed 2 bases from V and 7 bases from J, with 14 bases in between. The CDR3 length is 13 residues. Germline values: CDR1 GTSNPN, CDR2 SVGIG (reference sequence). In nucleotides, the CDR3 is TGTGCCTGGAGTCACCTAACGAGTGTTGAAGCTTTCTTT. It codes for CAWSHLTSVEAFF.

The chain recombines TRBV27 with TRBJ1-6; D is unclear. Germline CDR1 is MNHEY and CDR2 is SMNVEV (reference sequence). The CDR3 totals 14 residues. Trimming stripped 3 bases from V and 8 bases from J, with 11 bases between. The CDR3 sequence is CASSFRERDSPLHF. CDR3 coding DNA: TGTGCCAGCAGTTTTAGAGAGAGGGATTCACCCCTCCACTTT.

The chain employs TRBV28 and TRBJ1-5, with D unclear. The CDR3 spans 12 residues. The germline V gene has CDR1 MDHEN and CDR2 SYDVKM. Trimming took 10 bases from V and 9 from J, leaving 16 bases between them. CDR3 nucleotide sequence: TGTGCCACCCTGGGCTTTCGGGGGCCCCAGCATTTT. Its protein product is CATLGFRGPQHF. The complete variable domain, with remaining parts taken from reference TRBV28 and TRBJ1-5, reads DVKVTQSSRYLVKRTGEKVFLECVQDMDHENMFWYRQDPGLGLRLIYFSYDVKMKEKGDIPEGYSVSREKKERFSLILESASTNQTSMYLCATLGFRGPQHFGDGTRLSIL.

CDR3: CASSYIGRGQAGELFF. The CDR3 region has the DNA TGTGCCAGCAGTTACATCGGCAGGGGCCAGGCCGGGGAGCTGTTTTTT. The V and J genes are TRBV6-2 or TRBV6-3 and TRBJ2-2; perhaps TRBD1 as D (6 bases). The germline gives CDR1 MNHEY, CDR2 SVGEGT. Trimming pared 2 bases from V and 6 bases from J, leaving 16 bases between. The CDR3 runs 16 residues.

This clone turned up a few times. The chain combines TRBV28 with TRBJ1-5, with 7 bases fitting TRBD1. Germline V gene sequence: CDR1 MDHEN, CDR2 SYDVKM. The CDR3 runs to 21 residues. The V segment lost 10 bases and the J segment 5 bases; nucleotides outside the gene matches: 32. As DNA, the CDR3 is TGTGCCACCCACTACCGACAGGGCCTACAAGCGCGGGCGAGGGGGGATCAGCCCCAGCATTTT. It encodes CATHYRQGLQARARGDQPQHF.

This chain joins TRBV10-3 and TRBJ1-2; possibly TRBD1 for D (6 bases). The CDR3 totals 12 residues. Trimming took off 9 bases at V and 7 bases at J, with 15 bases between the two ends. CDR1 and CDR2 from the germline V gene are ENHRY and SYGVKD. CDR3 in amino acids: CAIGTSWGGYTF. DNA of the CDR3: TGTGCCATAGGGACATCCTGGGGTGGCTACACCTTC.

The rearrangement uses TRBV14 and TRBJ2-3; D remains unclear. Trimming removed 3 bases at V and 2 bases at J, with 6 bases between. This CDR3 is built from 13 residues. Germline CDR1 is SGHDN and CDR2 is FVKESK. The CDR3 reads CASSQRLTDTQYF. The CDR3 DNA is TGTGCCAGCAGCCAGAGACTCACAGATACGCAGTATTTT. Looking up the rest from reference TRBV14 and TRBJ2-3 gives the full variable domain: EAGVTQFPSHSVIEKGQTVTLRCDPISGHDNLYWYRRVMGKEIKFLLHFVKESKQDESGMPNNRFLAERTGGTYSTLKVQPAELEDSGVYFCASSQRLTDTQYFGPGTRLTVL.

This chain links TRBV7-9 with TRBJ2-7, with unresolved D. V shed 8 bases and J shed 2 bases, with 13 bases lying between them. This CDR3 spans 13 amino acids. Germline V gives CDR1 SEHNR, CDR2 FQNEAQ (reference sequence). The CDR3 sequence: CASAPATTYEQYF. The CDR3 DNA reads as TGTGCCAGCGCTCCTGCTACCACCTACGAGCAGTACTTC.

The genes are TRBV28 and TRBJ1-5; D possibly corresponds to TRBD1 (6 bases). The germline V and J ends were trimmed by 3 bases and 7 bases, with 16 bases remaining between them. The germline gives CDR1 MDHEN, CDR2 SYDVKM. This CDR3 has 15 residues. This CDR3 reads CASSFTGSVGQPQHF. In DNA, the CDR3 is TGTGCCAGCAGTTTTACAGGGAGCGTCGGCCAGCCCCAGCATTTT.

This rearrangement joins TRBV12-3 or TRBV12-4 to TRBJ1-3, with D unresolved. The CDR3 totals 12 residues. Trimming took off 6 bases at V and 2 bases at J, with 5 bases between the two ends. The chain's CDR3 is CASSFPGNTIYF. The DNA of the CDR3 is TGTGCCAGCAGCTTCCCTGGAAACACCATATATTTT.